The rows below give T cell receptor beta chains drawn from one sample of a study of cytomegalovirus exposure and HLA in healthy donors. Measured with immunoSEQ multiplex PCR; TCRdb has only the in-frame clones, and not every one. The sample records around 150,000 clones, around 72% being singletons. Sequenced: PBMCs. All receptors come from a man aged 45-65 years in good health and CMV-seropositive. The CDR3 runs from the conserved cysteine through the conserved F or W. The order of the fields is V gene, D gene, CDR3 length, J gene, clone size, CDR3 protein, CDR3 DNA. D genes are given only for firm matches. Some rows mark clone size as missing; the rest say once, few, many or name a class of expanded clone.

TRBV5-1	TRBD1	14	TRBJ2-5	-	CASKRQGYQETQYF	TGCGCCAGCAAAAGACAGGGGTACCAAGAGACCCAGTACTTC
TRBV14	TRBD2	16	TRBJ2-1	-	CASSLLTSGGAREQFF	TGTGCCAGCAGCCTCCTCACTAGCGGGGGGGCCCGTGAGCAGTTCTTC
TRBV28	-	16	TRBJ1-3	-	CASRTLGGTSGNTIYF	TGTGCCAGCAGAACACTCGGGGGTACCTCTGGAAACACCATATATTTT
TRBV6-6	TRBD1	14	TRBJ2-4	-	CASSWGTGKNIQYF	TGTGCCAGCAGTTGGGGGACAGGGAAGAACATTCAGTACTTC
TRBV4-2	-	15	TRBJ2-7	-	CASSQDTRGSYEQYF	TGTGCCAGCAGCCAAGATACGAGGGGGAGCTACGAGCAGTACTTC
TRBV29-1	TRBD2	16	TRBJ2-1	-	CSVGDRVGGVRSEQFF	TGCAGCGTTGGAGACCGCGTCGGGGGGGTACGGAGTGAGCAGTTCTTC
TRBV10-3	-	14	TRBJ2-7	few	CAITPTQGAYEQYF	TGTGCCATCACTCCGACCCAGGGCGCCTACGAGCAGTACTTC
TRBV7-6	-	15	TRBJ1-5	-	CASSFTDSSNQPQHF	TGTGCCAGCAGCTTTACGGACAGTAGCAATCAGCCCCAGCATTTT
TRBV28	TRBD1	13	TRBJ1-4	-	CASRTTGVEKLFF	TGTGCCAGCAGGACGACAGGGGTTGAAAAACTGTTTTTT
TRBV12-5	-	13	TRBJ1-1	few	CASGLDRSTEAFF	TGTGCTAGTGGTTTGGACAGGTCCACTGAAGCTTTCTTT
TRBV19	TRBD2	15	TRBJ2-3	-	CASSMGGRGTDTQYF	TGTGCCAGTAGTATGGGCGGGAGGGGTACAGATACGCAGTATTTT
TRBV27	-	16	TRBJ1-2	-	CASSLRGQLLGGGYTF	TGTGCCAGCAGTTTAAGAGGACAGCTCCTCGGTGGTGGCTACACCTTC
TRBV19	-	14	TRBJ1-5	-	CASREDGGRGPQHF	TGTGCCAGTAGGGAGGACGGGGGACGGGGGCCCCAGCATTTT
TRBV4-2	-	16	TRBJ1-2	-	CASSQDPGGDNYGYTF	TGTGCCAGCAGCCAAGATCCGGGGGGGGACAACTATGGCTACACCTTC
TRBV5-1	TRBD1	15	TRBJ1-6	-	CASSPGQVANSPLHF	TGCGCCAGCAGCCCTGGACAGGTTGCCAATTCACCCCTCCACTTT
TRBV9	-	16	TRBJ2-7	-	CASSVGSGGLTYEQYF	TGTGCCAGCAGCGTAGGATCCGGGGGGCTGACCTACGAGCAGTACTTC
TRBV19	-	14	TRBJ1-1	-	CASNTGYPNTEAFF	TGTGCCAGTAATACAGGGTATCCCAACACTGAAGCTTTCTTT
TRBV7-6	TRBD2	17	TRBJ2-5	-	CASSLTPASGRGETQYF	TGTGCCAGCAGCTTAACGCCGGCTAGCGGGAGAGGTGAGACCCAGTACTTC
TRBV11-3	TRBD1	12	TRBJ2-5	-	CASRKGAETQYF	TGTGCCAGCAGGAAGGGGGCCGAGACCCAGTACTTC
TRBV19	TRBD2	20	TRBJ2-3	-	CASTKGIAGSYPLRPDTQYF	TGTGCCAGTACCAAGGGAATAGCGGGATCCTACCCCTTGAGACCAGATACGCAGTATTTT
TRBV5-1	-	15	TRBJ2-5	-	CASSLGGQPQETQYF	TGCGCCAGCAGCTTGGGTGGACAGCCCCAAGAGACCCAGTACTTC
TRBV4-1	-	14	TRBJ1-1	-	CASSHAGFRTEAFF	TGCGCCAGCAGCCATGCAGGGTTCAGGACTGAAGCTTTCTTT
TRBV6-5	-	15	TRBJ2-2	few	CASSYRGFDTGELFF	TGTGCCAGCAGTTACCGGGGGTTTGACACCGGGGAGCTGTTTTTT